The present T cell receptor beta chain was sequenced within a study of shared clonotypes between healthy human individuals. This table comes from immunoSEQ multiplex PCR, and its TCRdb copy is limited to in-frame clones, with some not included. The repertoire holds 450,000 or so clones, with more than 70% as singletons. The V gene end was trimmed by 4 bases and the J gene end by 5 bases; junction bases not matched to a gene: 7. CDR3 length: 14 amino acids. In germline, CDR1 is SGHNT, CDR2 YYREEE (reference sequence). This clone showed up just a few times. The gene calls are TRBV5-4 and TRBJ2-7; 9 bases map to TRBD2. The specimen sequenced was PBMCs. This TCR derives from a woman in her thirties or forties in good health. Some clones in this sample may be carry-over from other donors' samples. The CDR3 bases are TGTGCCAGCAGCCCGGATAGCGGGAGTCACGAGCAGTACTTC. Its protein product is CASSPDSGSHEQYF.